A selection of T cell receptor beta chains follows, all from one sample in a study of blood T cells in healthy people across ages. TCRdb redid the calling of the 5' RACE reads with MiXCR, one entry per CDR3 protein. The data hold approximately 360,000 distinct CDR3 sequences, with roughly half observed a single time. Sample: blood. The receptors were sampled from a man aged 60 to 75 in good health. Each CDR3 is given with its conserved first and last residue.

>TRBV29-1
CSARDRRDYNEQFF
>TRBV28
CASADPGQGGDTQYF
>TRBV29-1
CSVDPGQSGDEQFF
>TRBV7-9
CASSLGAPNEKLFF
>TRBV9
CASSSRANLAVQETQYF
>TRBV7-2
CASSRTQGNQPQHF
>TRBV12-3/TRBV12-4
CASSRSGGLSDTQYF
>TRBV20-1
CSAWTESDYEQYF
>TRBV6-2/TRBV6-3
CASSYISYEQYF
>TRBV14
CASSLGQGAAYEQYF
>TRBV7-3
CASSPTANYGYTF
>TRBV14
CASSQGPLSGNTEAFF
>TRBV5-6
CASSPTGQPSSYEQYF
>TRBV7-9
CASRLGSKKETQYF
>TRBV25-1
CASRGSTSGSLWEQYF
>TRBV5-4
CASSLDGRNRNEQFF
>TRBV3-1
CASGGLAGGEQYF
>TRBV29-1
CSALAGGRNEQFF
>TRBV20-1
CSARTQGNRYTF
>TRBV28
CANSPRLAGNYEQYF
>TRBV11-2
CASSLLGQGSWVTKAFF
>TRBV20-1
CSARDQGIAGWEQYF
>TRBV15
CATSRSWPGQGVSGANVLTF
>TRBV5-8
CASSPSWGHSNQPQHF
>TRBV29-1
CSVDLVGGNEQYF
>TRBV6-1
CASSEVRSSYHGYTF
>TRBV7-2
CASSPGTGGYIQYF
>TRBV10-3
CAISADGGGETQYF
>TRBV27
CASSSIQGSGANVLTF
>TRBV2
CASSVGARTDTQYF
>TRBV7-2
CASSRSGPTTDTQYF
>TRBV6-2/TRBV6-3
CASSQLAGATTQYF
>TRBV2
CASKEVRPDTQYF
>TRBV20-1
CSAPETSGSYEQYF
>TRBV9
CASSVGDSPPYEQYF
>TRBV3-1
CASSLGTGGVYGYTF
>TRBV30
CAWSLTTGTEAFF
>TRBV5-1
CASTLSSGRSYNEQFF
>TRBV7-9
CASSSRTSGGLDEQFF
>TRBV2
CASSPDGTAYNEQFF
>TRBV20-1
CSARGGLDYNEQFF
>TRBV7-6
CASSATSGLLTDTRYF
>TRBV29-1
CSVPGLAADGTYNEQFF
>TRBV2
CASSRGGTYEQYF
>TRBV20-1
CSARDTGKETQYF